A selection of T cell receptor beta chains follows, all from one sample in a study of T cells after yellow fever vaccination. One entry per CDR3 protein, called by TCRdb with MiXCR from the 5' RACE reads. The sample has 50,000 to 65,000 distinct CDR3 sequences; 6.6% are singletons. Source: CD8+ T cells not binding an NS4B(214-222) dextramer, sorted from PBMCs, taken about 49 days after the first yellow fever vaccination. The receptor set was obtained from a man aged 18 to 29 who received the YFV17D yellow fever vaccine. CDR3s include the opening cysteine and the closing phenylalanine or tryptophan. The order of the fields is J gene, D gene, V gene, clone size, CDR3 protein, CDR3 DNA. A D gene is named only where the DNA matches it firmly. Size tells how often a clone was seen (once, few, many) or the class of an expanded clone, and some rows leave it out.

TRBJ1-5 | NA | TRBV6-5 | NA | CASSYSIGGPQHF | TGTGCCAGCAGTTACTCGATAGGGGGTCCCCAGCATTTT
TRBJ2-1 | TRBD2 | TRBV6-2/TRBV6-3 | NA | CASSISGGYYNEQFF | TGTGCCAGCAGTATAAGCGGGGGGTACTACAATGAGCAGTTCTTC
TRBJ2-5 | NA | TRBV4-3 | few | CASSQEWLRETQYF | TGCGCCAGCAGCCAAGAATGGCTGAGAGAGACCCAGTACTTC
TRBJ2-3 | NA | TRBV6-2/TRBV6-3 | many | CASGTGAYTDTQYF | TGTGCCAGCGGGACCGGGGCCTACACAGATACGCAGTATTTT
TRBJ1-5 | TRBD1 | TRBV4-1 | few | CASSQPTGNQPQHF | TGCGCCAGCAGCCAACCGACAGGGAATCAGCCCCAGCATTTT
TRBJ2-1 | NA | TRBV12-3/TRBV12-4 | many | CASRNRAASSYNEQFF | TGTGCCAGCAGAAACAGGGCTGCGAGCTCCTACAATGAGCAGTTCTTC
TRBJ2-4 | NA | TRBV30 | many | CAWNTGTKNIQYF | TGTGCCTGGAATACCGGAACCAAAAACATTCAGTACTTC
TRBJ1-1 | TRBD1 | TRBV7-9 | NA | CASSPVRDRATEAFF | TGTGCCAGCAGCCCCGTACGGGACAGGGCAACTGAAGCTTTCTTT
TRBJ1-3 | NA | TRBV29-1 | many | CSVLGTGNTIYF | TGCAGCGTTTTAGGAACAGGAAACACCATATATTTT
TRBJ2-3 | NA | TRBV3-1 | many | CASSHNTLAFSTQYF | TGTGCCAGCAGCCATAATACTCTAGCCTTCAGTACGCAGTATTTT